The T cell receptor beta chain under discussion was sequenced for a study of blood T cell repertoires in COVID-19. Study details: COVID-19 samples, acute and convalescent, were from the United States, Italy and Spain. In each case, the material was cDNA or gDNA derived from T cells, B-cell-depleted T cells, or PBMCs.

In the original processing: It was from reference gene primer amplification that nucleated cell counts were estimated. This table comes from immunoSEQ multiplex PCR, and its TCRdb copy is limited to in-frame clones, with some not included. The DNA was the basis for D and trimming; V, J and clone size are from that table. The repertoire holds tens of thousands of clones, with approximately 90% as singletons. With 6 bases clipped from V and 4 bases from J, the junction kept 7 bases outside the gene matches. The length of the CDR3 is 14 residues. CDR1 and CDR2 (germline): MNHNY, SVGAGI (reference sequence). Followed over time, Seattle patients had been enrolled while infection was active.

Specimen: peripheral blood. The chain couples TRBV6-6 to TRBJ2-5, with TRBD1 matching over 8 bases. This TCR came from a woman over 75 with COVID-19, enrolled during active disease. The CDR3 coding sequence is TGTGCCAGCAGGAGACAGGGGATCCGAGAGACCCAGTACTTC. Its protein is CASRRQGIRETQYF.